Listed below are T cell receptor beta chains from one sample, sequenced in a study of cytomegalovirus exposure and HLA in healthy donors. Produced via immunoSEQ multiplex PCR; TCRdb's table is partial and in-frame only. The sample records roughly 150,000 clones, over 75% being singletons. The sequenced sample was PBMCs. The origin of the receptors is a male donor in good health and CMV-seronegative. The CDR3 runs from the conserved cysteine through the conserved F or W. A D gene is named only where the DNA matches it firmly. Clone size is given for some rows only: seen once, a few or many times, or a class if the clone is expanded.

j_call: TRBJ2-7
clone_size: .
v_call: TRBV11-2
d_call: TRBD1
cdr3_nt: TGTGCCAGCAGCCCACATCCGGGACAGGGGTACGAGCAGTACTTC
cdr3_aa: CASSPHPGQGYEQYF

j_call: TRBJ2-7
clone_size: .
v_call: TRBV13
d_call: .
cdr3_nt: TGTGCCAGCAGCTTAGAGGACAGTGGCTACGAGCAGTACTTC
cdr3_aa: CASSLEDSGYEQYF

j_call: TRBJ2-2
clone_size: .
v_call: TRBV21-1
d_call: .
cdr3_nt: TGTGCCAGCAGCAAAGGTCAAGGGACAGCCTACACCGGGGAGCTGTTTTTT
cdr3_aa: CASSKGQGTAYTGELFF

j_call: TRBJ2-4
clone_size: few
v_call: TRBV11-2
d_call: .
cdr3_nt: TGTGCCAGCAGCTTGGAGGCCAAAAACATTCAGTACTTC
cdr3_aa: CASSLEAKNIQYF

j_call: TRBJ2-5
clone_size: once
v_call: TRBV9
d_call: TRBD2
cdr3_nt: TGTGCCAGCAGCAACTCGGGACTAGCGGGGGGCCGGGAGACCCAGTACTTC
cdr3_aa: CASSNSGLAGGRETQYF

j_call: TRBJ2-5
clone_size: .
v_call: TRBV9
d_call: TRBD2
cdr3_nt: TGTGCCAGCAGCGTATCGGGGGGTCGGTCAGAGACCCAGTACTTC
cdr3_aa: CASSVSGGRSETQYF

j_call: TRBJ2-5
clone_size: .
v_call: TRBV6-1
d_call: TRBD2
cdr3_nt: TGTGCCAGCAGTATATTGGGAGGGGTTTGGGAGACCCAGTACTTC
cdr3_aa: CASSILGGVWETQYF

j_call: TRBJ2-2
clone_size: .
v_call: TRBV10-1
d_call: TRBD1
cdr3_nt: TGCGCCAGCAGTGATAAAGGGACAGGGGTTACCGGGGAGCTGTTTTTT
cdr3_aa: CASSDKGTGVTGELFF

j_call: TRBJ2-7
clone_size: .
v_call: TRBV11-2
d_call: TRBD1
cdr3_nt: TGTGCCAGCAGCTTAACCCAGGGGGACACCTACGAGCAGTACTTC
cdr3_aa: CASSLTQGDTYEQYF

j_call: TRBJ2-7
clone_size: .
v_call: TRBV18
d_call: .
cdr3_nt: TGTGCCAGCTCACCCTCGCAGGCCGCGCCCTACGAGCAGTACTTC
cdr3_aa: CASSPSQAAPYEQYF

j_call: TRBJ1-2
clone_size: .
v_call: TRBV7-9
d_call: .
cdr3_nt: TGTGCCAGCAGCCCGAAAGGGGCAGGGGAGTACTATGGCTACACCTTC
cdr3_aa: CASSPKGAGEYYGYTF

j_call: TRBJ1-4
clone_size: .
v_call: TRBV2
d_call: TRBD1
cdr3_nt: TGTGCCAGCAGCCGGACACCGAGGGACAGCGGAGAAAAACTGTTTTTT
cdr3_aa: CASSRTPRDSGEKLFF

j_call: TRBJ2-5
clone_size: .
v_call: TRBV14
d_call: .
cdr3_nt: TGTGCCAGCAGCCAAGTTCGCAGGGGTTCTGAGGAGACCCAGTACTTC
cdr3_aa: CASSQVRRGSEETQYF

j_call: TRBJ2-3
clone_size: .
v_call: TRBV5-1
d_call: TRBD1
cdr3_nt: TGCGCCAGCAGCTTTTTAAGGGGACAGGGGGCGGAAGATACGCAGTATTTT
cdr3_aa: CASSFLRGQGAEDTQYF

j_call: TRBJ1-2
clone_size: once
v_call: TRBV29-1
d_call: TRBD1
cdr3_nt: TGCAGCGTTTCGGACAGGGTGTCTAACTATGGCTACACCTTC
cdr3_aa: CSVSDRVSNYGYTF

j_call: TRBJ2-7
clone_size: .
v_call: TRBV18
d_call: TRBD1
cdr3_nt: TGTGCCAGCTCAGGGACAGGCTACGAGCAGTACTTC
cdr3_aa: CASSGTGYEQYF

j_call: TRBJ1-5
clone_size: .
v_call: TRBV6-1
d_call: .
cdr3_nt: TGTGCCAGCAGTGAACAGTTAGACTACAATCAGCCCCAGCATTTT
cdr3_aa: CASSEQLDYNQPQHF

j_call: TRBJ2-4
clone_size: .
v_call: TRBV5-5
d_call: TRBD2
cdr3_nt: TGTGCCAGCAGCCCTTCCGGGACTAGCGGGACCCTAGCCAAAAACATTCAGTACTTC
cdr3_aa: CASSPSGTSGTLAKNIQYF

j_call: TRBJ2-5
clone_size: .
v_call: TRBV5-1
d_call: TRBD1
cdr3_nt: TGCGCCAGCAGCATCACAGGGGGCTCGGGGGAGACCCAGTACTTC
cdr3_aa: CASSITGGSGETQYF

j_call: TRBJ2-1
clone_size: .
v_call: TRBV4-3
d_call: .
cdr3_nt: TGCGCCAGCAGCCAAGATTCAGGGGCCAATGAGCAGTTCTTC
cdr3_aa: CASSQDSGANEQFF

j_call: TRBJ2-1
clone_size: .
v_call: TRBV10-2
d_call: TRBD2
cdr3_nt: TGCGCCACTAGACTAGCGGGGGCCTACAATGAGCAGTTCTTC
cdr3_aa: CATRLAGAYNEQFF

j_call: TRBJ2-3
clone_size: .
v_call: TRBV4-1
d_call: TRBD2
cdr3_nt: TGCGCCAGCAGCCAAGGGACTAGCGGGGGGATCCTAGCCACAGATACGCAGTATTTT
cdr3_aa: CASSQGTSGGILATDTQYF

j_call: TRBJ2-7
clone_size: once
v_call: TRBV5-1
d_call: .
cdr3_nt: TGCGCCAGCAGCTTGGAGTTATCGCTAGCGTGGGAGCAGTACTTC
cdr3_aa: CASSLELSLAWEQYF

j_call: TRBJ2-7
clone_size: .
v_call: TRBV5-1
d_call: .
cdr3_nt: TGCGCCAGCAGCTTGGTAGGTCCCCGAGGCGAGCAGTACTTC
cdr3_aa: CASSLVGPRGEQYF

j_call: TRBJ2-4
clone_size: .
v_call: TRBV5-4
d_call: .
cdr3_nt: TGTGCCAGCACGGACACGCACAAAAACATTCAGTACTTC
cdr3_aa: CASTDTHKNIQYF

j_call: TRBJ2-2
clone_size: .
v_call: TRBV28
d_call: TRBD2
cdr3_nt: TGTGCCAGCAGTTTAAGGGGGTGGGGGACTAGCGGGGGAAGGAACACCGGGGAGCTGTTTTTT
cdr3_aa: CASSLRGWGTSGGRNTGELFF

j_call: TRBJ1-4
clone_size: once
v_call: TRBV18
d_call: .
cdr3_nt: TGTGCCAGCTCAGACCGGACACAGACTAATGAAAAACTGTTTTTT
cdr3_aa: CASSDRTQTNEKLFF

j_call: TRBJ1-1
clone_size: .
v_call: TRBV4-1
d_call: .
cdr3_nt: TGCGCCAGCAGCCAAGTAAGCGGGTACACTGAAGCTTTCTTT
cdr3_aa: CASSQVSGYTEAFF

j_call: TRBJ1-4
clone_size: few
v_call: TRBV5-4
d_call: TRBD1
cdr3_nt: TGTGCCAGCAGCTTGGACGGGACAGTCAATGAAAAACTGTTTTTT
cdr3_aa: CASSLDGTVNEKLFF

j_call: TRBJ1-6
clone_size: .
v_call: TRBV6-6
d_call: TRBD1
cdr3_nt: TGTGCCAGCAGTATCCGGGACAGTAATTCACCCCTCCACTTT
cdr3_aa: CASSIRDSNSPLHF

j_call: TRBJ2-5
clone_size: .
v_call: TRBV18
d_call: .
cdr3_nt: TGTGCCAGCTCACCATCGACAGGTTTCCAAGAGACCCAGTACTTC
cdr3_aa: CASSPSTGFQETQYF

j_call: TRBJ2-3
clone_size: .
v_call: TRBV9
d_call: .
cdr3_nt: TGTGCCAGCAATACAGGCTTTGCAGATACGCAGTATTTT
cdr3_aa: CASNTGFADTQYF

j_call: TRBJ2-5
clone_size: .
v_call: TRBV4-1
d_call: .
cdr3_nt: TGCGCCAGCAGCCAAGATCCCCCCGGTTCGGGAGAGACCCAGTACTTC
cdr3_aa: CASSQDPPGSGETQYF

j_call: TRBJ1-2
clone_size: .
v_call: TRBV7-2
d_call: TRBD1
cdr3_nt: TGTGCCAGCAGCCCGACAGGGAGTGTCTATGGCTACACCTTC
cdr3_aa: CASSPTGSVYGYTF

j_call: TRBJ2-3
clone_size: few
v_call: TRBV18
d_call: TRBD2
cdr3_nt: TGTGCCAGCTCACGCGTATTTGACCAGCGGGGGGGCACAGATACGCAGTATTTT
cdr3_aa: CASSRVFDQRGGTDTQYF

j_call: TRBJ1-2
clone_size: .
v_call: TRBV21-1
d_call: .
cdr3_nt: TGTGCCAGCAGGGACAGAAGGGCTGGGAATGGCTACACCTTC
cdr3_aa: CASRDRRAGNGYTF

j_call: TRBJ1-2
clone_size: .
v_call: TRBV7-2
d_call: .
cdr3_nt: TGTGCCACCCTCGGGGGGGTCGAGGGCTACACCTTC
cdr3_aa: CATLGGVEGYTF

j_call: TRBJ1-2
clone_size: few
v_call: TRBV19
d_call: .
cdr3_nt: TGTGCCAGTAGTATCGGCGGCGGTTGGTCCGGCTACACCTTC
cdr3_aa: CASSIGGGWSGYTF

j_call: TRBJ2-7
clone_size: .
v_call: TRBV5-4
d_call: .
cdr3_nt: TGTGCCAGCAGCACCTCCAGGGGTAGCTACGAGCAGTACTTC
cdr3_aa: CASSTSRGSYEQYF

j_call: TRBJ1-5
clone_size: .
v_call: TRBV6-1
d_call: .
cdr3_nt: TGTGCCAGCAGTGAAGGACACCCTTATAGCAATCAGCCCCAGCATTTT
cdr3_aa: CASSEGHPYSNQPQHF

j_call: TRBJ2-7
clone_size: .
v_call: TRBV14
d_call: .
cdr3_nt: TGTGCCAGCAGCCAACACTACGAGCAGTACTTC
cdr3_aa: CASSQHYEQYF

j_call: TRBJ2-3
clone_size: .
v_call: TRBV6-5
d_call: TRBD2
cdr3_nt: TGTGCCACGCGGGGGGGCTCCGGGGATACGCAGTATTTT
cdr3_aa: CATRGGSGDTQYF

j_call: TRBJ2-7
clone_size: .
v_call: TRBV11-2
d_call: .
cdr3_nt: TGTGCCAGCAGACTAGGGTTAGGCGAGCAGTACTTC
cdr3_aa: CASRLGLGEQYF

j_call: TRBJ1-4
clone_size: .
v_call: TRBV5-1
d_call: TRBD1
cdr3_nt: TGCGCCAGCAGGACAGGGACAGGGGGTTATGAAAAACTGTTTTTT
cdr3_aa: CASRTGTGGYEKLFF

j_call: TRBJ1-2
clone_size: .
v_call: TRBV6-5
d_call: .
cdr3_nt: TGTGCCAGCAGTTATGAGGGACAAGGGGGATATGGCTACACCTTC
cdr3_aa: CASSYEGQGGYGYTF

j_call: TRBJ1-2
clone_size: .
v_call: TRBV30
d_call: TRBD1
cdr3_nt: TGTGCCTGGAGTGACAGGGGGCGGACGGGAGGCTACACCTTC
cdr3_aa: CAWSDRGRTGGYTF

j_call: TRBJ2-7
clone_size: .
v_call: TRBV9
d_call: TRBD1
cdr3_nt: TGTGCCAGCAGCCTACGGGACAGGGGGGCCTACGAGCAGTACTTC
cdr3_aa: CASSLRDRGAYEQYF

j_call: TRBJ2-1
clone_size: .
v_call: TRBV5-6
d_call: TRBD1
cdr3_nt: TGTGCCAGCAGCCTGACAGGGCCGGGGAACAATGAGCAGTTCTTC
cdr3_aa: CASSLTGPGNNEQFF

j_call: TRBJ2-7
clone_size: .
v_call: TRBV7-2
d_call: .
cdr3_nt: TGTGCCAGCAGCCCGCTATCAAACTCCTACGAGCAGTACTTC
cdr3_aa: CASSPLSNSYEQYF

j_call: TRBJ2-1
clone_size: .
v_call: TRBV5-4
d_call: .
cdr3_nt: TGTGCCAGCAGCCTGCGCCAGCTGGGGGCAGGGGATGAGCAGTTCTTC
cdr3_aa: CASSLRQLGAGDEQFF

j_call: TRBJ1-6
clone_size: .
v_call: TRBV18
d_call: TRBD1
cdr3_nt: TGTGCCAGCTCCCAACAGACCGGTCAGGGGGTGTATTCACCCCTCCACTTT
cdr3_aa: CASSQQTGQGVYSPLHF

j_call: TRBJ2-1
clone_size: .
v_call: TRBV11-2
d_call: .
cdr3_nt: TGTGCCAGCAGCTTAACCGCGGGGCCCGGAAACAATGAGCAGTTCTTC
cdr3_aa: CASSLTAGPGNNEQFF

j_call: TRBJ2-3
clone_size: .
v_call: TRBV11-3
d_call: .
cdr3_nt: TGTGCCAGCAGCTTAGGCGAGGGAACAGATACGCAGTATTTT
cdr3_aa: CASSLGEGTDTQYF

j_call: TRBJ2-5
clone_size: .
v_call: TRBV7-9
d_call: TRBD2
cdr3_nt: TGTGCCAGCAGCTCGCGGGGGACGTCTCAGGAGACCCAGTACTTC
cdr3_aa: CASSSRGTSQETQYF

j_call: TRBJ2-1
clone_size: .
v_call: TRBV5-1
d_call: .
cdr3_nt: TGCGCCAGCAGCTTGGTTAACAGGGTCCACAATGAGCAGTTCTTC
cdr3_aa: CASSLVNRVHNEQFF

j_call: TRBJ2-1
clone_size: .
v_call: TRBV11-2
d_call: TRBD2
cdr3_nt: TGTGCCAGCAGCTTAGACTGGACTAGCGGGGGGACTTACAATGAGCAGTTCTTC
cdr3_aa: CASSLDWTSGGTYNEQFF

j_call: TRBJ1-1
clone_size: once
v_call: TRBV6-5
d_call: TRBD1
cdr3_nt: TGTGCCAGCAGTTACATCAGGGGGCAGGCTTTCTTT
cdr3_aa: CASSYIRGQAFF